This paragraph reports one TCR beta chain. The table came from immunoSEQ multiplex PCR; TCRdb's copy has only in-frame clones and leaves some out. The data contain approximately 85,000 clones, over 80% of them singletons. This entry comes from a study of blood T cell repertoires in COVID-19. Sequencing was carried out using peripheral blood. This TCR was recovered from a woman in her seventies with active or convalescent COVID-19.

The CDR3 loop is CASSSTPDTQYF. In DNA, the CDR3 is TGTGCCAGCAGTTCTACTCCCGATACGCAGTATTTT. V is TRBV6-6 and J is TRBJ2-3, with no clear D. This CDR3 region has 12 residues. CDR1 is MNHNY, CDR2 SVGAGI, per germline (reference sequence). Trimming took off 4 bases at V and 6 bases at J, with 8 bases between the two ends.